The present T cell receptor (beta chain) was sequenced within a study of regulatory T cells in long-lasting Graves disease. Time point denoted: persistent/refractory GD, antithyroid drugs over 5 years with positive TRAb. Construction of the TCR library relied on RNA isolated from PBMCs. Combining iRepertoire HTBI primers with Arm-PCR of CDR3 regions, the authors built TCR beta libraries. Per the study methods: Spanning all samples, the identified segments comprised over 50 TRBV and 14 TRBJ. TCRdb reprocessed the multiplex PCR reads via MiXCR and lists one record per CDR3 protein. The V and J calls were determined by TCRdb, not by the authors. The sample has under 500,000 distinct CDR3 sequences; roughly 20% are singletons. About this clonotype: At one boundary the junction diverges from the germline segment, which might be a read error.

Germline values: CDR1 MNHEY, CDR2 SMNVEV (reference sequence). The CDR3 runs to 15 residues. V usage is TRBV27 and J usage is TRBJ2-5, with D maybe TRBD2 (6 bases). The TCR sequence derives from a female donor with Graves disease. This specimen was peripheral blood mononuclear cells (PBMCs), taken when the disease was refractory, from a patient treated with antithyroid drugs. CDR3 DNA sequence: TGTGCCAGCAGTTTATTTGCGGGGTACCAAGAGACCCAGCACTTC. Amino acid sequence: CASSLFAGYQETQHF.